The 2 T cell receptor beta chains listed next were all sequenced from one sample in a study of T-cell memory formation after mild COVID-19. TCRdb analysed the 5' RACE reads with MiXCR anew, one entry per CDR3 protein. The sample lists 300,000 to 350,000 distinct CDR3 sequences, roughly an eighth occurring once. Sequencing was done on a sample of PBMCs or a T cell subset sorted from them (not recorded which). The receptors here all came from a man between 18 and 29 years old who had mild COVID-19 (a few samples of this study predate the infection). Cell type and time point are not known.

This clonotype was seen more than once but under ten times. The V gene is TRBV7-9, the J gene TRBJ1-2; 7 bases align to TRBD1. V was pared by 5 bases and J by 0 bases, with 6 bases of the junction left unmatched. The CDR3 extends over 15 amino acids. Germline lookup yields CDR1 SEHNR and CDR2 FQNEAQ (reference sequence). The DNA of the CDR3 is TGTGCCAGCAGCCCGGTCGACAGGGCTAACTATGGCTACACCTTC. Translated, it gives CASSPVDRANYGYTF.

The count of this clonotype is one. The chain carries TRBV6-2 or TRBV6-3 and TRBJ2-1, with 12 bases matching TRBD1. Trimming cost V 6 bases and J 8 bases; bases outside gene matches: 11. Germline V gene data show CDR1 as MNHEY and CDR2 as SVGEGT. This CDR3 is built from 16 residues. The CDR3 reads CASSVPPGQGADEQFF. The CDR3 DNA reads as TGTGCCAGCAGCGTTCCCCCGGGACAGGGGGCCGATGAGCAGTTCTTC.